This T cell receptor (beta chain) was retrieved from a study of OX40 agonist ivuxolimab in advanced cancers. On the study more broadly: Prior checkpoint blockade (anti-PD-1, anti-PD-L1 or anti-CTLA-4) was permitted; around 37% had it.

Profiling relied on immunoSEQ multiplex PCR, and the TCRdb table lists in-frame clones only, not all of them. The sample includes 70,000 or so clones, roughly nine tenths of them seen just once. The sample here was CD4+ or CD8+ T cells sorted from blood, taken in a trial of the OX40 agonist ivuxolimab. The origin of this receptor is an adult with an advanced solid tumor such as melanoma, head and neck, liver or kidney cancer.

The CDR3 bases are TGTGCCATCAGTGGACAGGGGGCTAATAATTCACCCCTCCACTTT. This encodes CAISGQGANNSPLHF. J is TRBJ1-6 and V is TRBV10-3, with 10 bases lining up with TRBD1. Germline-derived CDR1 and CDR2 are ENHRY and SYGVKD. V lost 4 bases and J lost 5; bases outside the gene matches: 2. The CDR3 covers 15 residues.